This T cell receptor (beta chain) was sequenced during a study of T cell responses to AZD1222 COVID-19 vaccine. Germline CDR1 is LNHDA and CDR2 is SQIVND (reference sequence). Trimming at V came to 6 bases and at J to 4 bases, leaving 8 bases not matched to a gene. The CDR3 totals 14 residues. Sequenced by immunoSEQ multiplex PCR; TCRdb stores in-frame clones only, minus some. The sample has around 80,000 clones; roughly nine tenths are singletons. The sample holds one count of this clone. The rearrangement uses TRBV19 and TRBJ2-5, with 7 bases lining up with TRBD1. This specimen consisted of peripheral blood, obtained 28 days after the second AZD1222 dose. The TCR originated in an adult who received the AZD1222 COVID-19 vaccine. The CDR3 bases are TGTGCCAGTAGGTTCCGGGACAGTCGAGAGACCCAGTACTTC. It translates to CASRFRDSRETQYF.